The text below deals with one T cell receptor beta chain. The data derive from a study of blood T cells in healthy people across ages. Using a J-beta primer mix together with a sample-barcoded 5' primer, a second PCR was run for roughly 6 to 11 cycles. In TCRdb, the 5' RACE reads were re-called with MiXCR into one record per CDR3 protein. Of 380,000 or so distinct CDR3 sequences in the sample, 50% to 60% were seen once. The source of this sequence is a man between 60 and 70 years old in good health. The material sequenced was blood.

The chain's CDR3 is CASSNQQGSQTQYF. CDR3 DNA sequence: TGTGCCAGCAGCAACCAGCAGGGGTCGCAGACCCAGTACTTC. This rearrangement joins TRBV2 to TRBJ2-5; D is possibly TRBD1 (6 bases). The V gene lost 6 bases and the J gene lost 6 bases, with 17 bases spanning the gap. The CDR3 has 14 residues. CDR1 is SNHLY and CDR2 is FYNNEI in the germline V gene.